One and the same sample provided the 21 T cell receptor beta chains below, sequenced in a study of blood T cell repertoires in COVID-19. TCRdb keeps only in-frame clones here, not all; method: immunoSEQ multiplex PCR. The profile covers around 270,000 clones, with around 82% appearing a single time and 0.85% to 0.9% taken by the ten largest. Source material: peripheral blood. Receptors originate from a human donor with COVID-19, enrolled during active disease. The donor label of this sample is uncertain.

This chain joins TRBV28 and TRBJ1-2; D remains unclear. CDR3 length: 14 amino acids. CDR1 and CDR2 from the germline V gene are MDHEN and SYDVKM. The V gene lost 7 bases and the J gene lost 3 bases, with 15 bases spanning the gap. CDR3 sequence (DNA): TGTGCCAGCAATCTACGTCGGCAGGACTATGGCTACACCTTC. Translating it yields CASNLRRQDYGYTF.

The chain has TRBV5-1 and TRBJ2-1; D perhaps matches TRBD2 (6 bases). Germline CDR1 reads SGHRS; CDR2 reads YFSETQ. CDR3 length: 19 amino acids. V was shortened by 4 bases and J by 3 bases, with 26 bases between the two germline ends. The CDR3 DNA follows: TGCGCCAGCAGCAAAAGCTATCGGACGGGACTTATAATCTACAATGAGCAGTTCTTC. Its translation is CASSKSYRTGLIIYNEQFF.

The gene calls are TRBV5-3 and TRBJ2-1, with TRBD2 matching 10 bases. TRBV5-3 is reported as an ORF; its role is uncertain. The CDR3 loop spans 15 amino acids. The trim removed 5 bases at V and 3 bases at J, leaving 5 bases unmatched. Here the CDR3 DNA reads TGTGCCAGAAGTCTCGGACTAGCGGTCTACAATGAGCAGTTCTTC. Translating gives CARSLGLAVYNEQFF.

The chain combines TRBV30 with TRBJ1-2, with no clear D. Deletions cut 4 bases from V and 4 bases from J, with 16 bases between. The length of the CDR3 is 14 residues. The germline CDR1 and CDR2 sequences are GTSNPN and SVGIG (reference sequence). Written as DNA, the CDR3 is TGTGCCTGGATGAGACAATGGGAGCTCTATGGCTACACCTTC. Protein sequence: CAWMRQWELYGYTF.

This chain connects TRBV6-6 to TRBJ2-7; a possible D gene is TRBD1 (5 bases). CDR1 and CDR2 (germline): MNHNY, SVGAGI (reference sequence). The V gene lost 4 bases and the J gene lost 2 bases, with 9 bases spanning the gap. The CDR3 covers 13 residues. In DNA form, the CDR3 reads TGTGCCAGCAGTTTGGGGCCGACCTACGAGCAGTACTTC. Protein product: CASSLGPTYEQYF.

The genes are TRBV19 and TRBJ1-1, with D hard to call. This CDR3 region has 17 residues. Germline CDR1 LNHDA, CDR2 SQIVND (reference sequence). V was clipped by 4 bases and J by 1 base, with 19 bases between them. The CDR3 nucleotides are TGTGCCAGTAGTACCCCGGGTCGGGTCGGGGAGAACACTGAAGCTTTCTTT. This sequence encodes CASSTPGRVGENTEAFF.

This sequence joins TRBV4-3 and TRBJ2-1; a weak D match, TRBD1 (5 bases). Trimming shortened V by 1 base and J by 5 bases, and 12 bases separated the two germline ends. The CDR3 consists of 15 residues. CDR1 and CDR2 from the germline V gene are LGHNA and YSLEER. The CDR3 DNA reads TGCGCCAGCAGCCAAGGGGGCCTCCGTAACAATGAGCAGTTCTTC. This sequence encodes CASSQGGLRNNEQFF.

A few counts support this clone. The V call is TRBV6-2 or TRBV6-3, the J call TRBJ2-1; 11 bases map to TRBD2. The J segment lost 8 bases and the V segment lost 2 bases, leaving 5 bases of the junction unmatched. This CDR3 contains 15 residues. From germline, CDR1 is MNHEY and CDR2 SVGEGT. The CDR3 spells CASSYELAGVDEQFF. DNA for the CDR3: TGTGCCAGCAGTTACGAACTAGCGGGAGTGGATGAGCAGTTCTTC.

V is TRBV29-1 and J is TRBJ2-1, with TRBD2 identical over 8 bases. The CDR3 spans 11 residues. CDR1 is SQVTM, CDR2 ANQGSEA, per germline. Trimming cost V 4 bases and J 15 bases; bases outside gene matches: 8. CDR3 DNA: TGCAGCGTTGGACGCGGGAGGCGCCTGTTCTTC. This gives the protein CSVGRGRRLFF.

V is TRBV19 and J is TRBJ1-1; no firm D call. The CDR3 runs to 16 residues. Trimming shortened V by 3 bases and J by 0 bases, and 14 bases separated the two germline ends. The germline gives CDR1 LNHDA, CDR2 SQIVND (reference sequence). CDR3 DNA sequence: TGTGCCAGTAGTATTTATGGGAGCGGACTGAACACTGAAGCTTTCTTT. This encodes CASSIYGSGLNTEAFF.

V is TRBV30 and J is TRBJ2-7; D unresolved. Germline lookup yields CDR1 GTSNPN and CDR2 SVGIG (reference sequence). V lost 3 bases and J 3 bases, leaving 9 bases between the germline ends. The CDR3 totals 12 residues. CDR3: CAWSAQHYEQYF. The CDR3 region has the DNA TGTGCCTGGAGCGCACAACACTACGAGCAGTACTTC.

DNA of the CDR3: TGTGCCAGCAGCGGTCTGACTGTAGCAGGGTCTAGCACAGATACGCAGTATTTT. This translates into CASSGLTVAGSSTDTQYF. The V and J genes are TRBV5-6 and TRBJ2-3, with D possibly being TRBD1 (5 bases). The length of the CDR3 is 18 residues. V was trimmed by 4 bases and J by 0 bases, leaving 21 bases between them. Germline CDR1 SGHDT, CDR2 YYEEEE.

The chain couples TRBV28 to TRBJ1-5; 7 bases match TRBD1. From germline, CDR1 is MDHEN and CDR2 SYDVKM. This CDR3 spans 14 amino acids. V was pared by 8 bases and J by 4 bases, with 8 bases of the junction left unmatched. Here the CDR3 reads CASEGAGGNQPQHF. The CDR3 DNA reads TGTGCCAGCGAGGGGGCGGGAGGGAATCAGCCCCAGCATTTT.

The genes are TRBV28 and TRBJ2-6; TRBD1 matches at 7 bases. This CDR3 has 15 amino acids. The ends lost 5 bases at V and 2 bases at J; junction bases unmatched: 3. In germline, CDR1 is MDHEN, CDR2 SYDVKM. CDR3 coding DNA: TGTGCCAGCAGTCGTACAGGGGCTGGGGCCAACGTCCTGACTTTC. It encodes CASSRTGAGANVLTF.

This chain links TRBV10-1 with TRBJ2-7; 9 nucleotides line up with TRBD2. The V gene end was trimmed by 0 bases and the J gene end by 8 bases; junction bases not matched to a gene: 2. The germline CDR1 and CDR2 sequences are WNHNN and SYGVQD (reference sequence). CDR3 size: 13 residues. The CDR3 coding sequence is TGCGCCAGCAGTGAGTCGGGGACTAGCAAGCAGTACTTC. Protein sequence: CASSESGTSKQYF.

The gene calls are TRBV28 and TRBJ1-2; 9 nucleotides align to TRBD1. Unmatched junction bases numbered 3, after V lost 5 bases and J lost 5 bases. Germline loops: CDR1 MDHEN, CDR2 SYDVKM. This CDR3 is built from 13 residues. CDR3 coding DNA: TGTGCCAGCAGTACAGGGGGCGTTTATGGCTACACCTTC. Its translation: CASSTGGVYGYTF.

The CDR3 coding sequence is TGTGCCAGCAGCCAAGGGGAGGGTGCCCTCCACTTT. It encodes CASSQGEGALHF. V usage is TRBV14 and J usage is TRBJ1-6; D gene ambiguous. Germline V gene data show CDR1 as SGHDN and CDR2 as FVKESK. The CDR3 runs 12 residues. Deletions cut 1 base from V and 14 bases from J, with 9 bases between.

The chain carries TRBV6-5 and TRBJ1-6; D unresolved. Germline CDR1 and CDR2: MNHEY and SVGAGI. V gave up 11 bases and J gave up 0 bases, with 5 bases separating them. CDR3 size: 12 residues. The CDR3 DNA is TGTGCCGTCAGCTCCTATAATTCACCCCTCCACTTT. Protein sequence: CAVSSYNSPLHF.

This clone was counted a single time. V gene TRBV19 combines with J gene TRBJ1-2, with D maybe TRBD1 (6 bases). CDR3 length equals 13 residues. Germline CDR1 and CDR2: LNHDA and SQIVND (reference sequence). Between the trimmed V and J ends, which lost 5 bases and 7 bases, there was a span of 14 bases. The DNA for the CDR3 is TGTGCCAGTAGTGAACAGGGCCTTGGTGGCTACACCTTC. Protein product: CASSEQGLGGYTF.

The chain couples TRBV7-2 to TRBJ1-2; maybe TRBD1 (6 bases). There are 14 residues in the CDR3. The germline V and J ends were trimmed by 4 bases and 2 bases, with 11 bases remaining between them. Germline V gives CDR1 SGHTA, CDR2 FQGNSA. CDR3 sequence reads: CASSSNRVNYGYTF. CDR3 nucleotides: TGTGCCAGCAGCTCGAACAGGGTCAACTATGGCTACACCTTC.

The chain uses TRBV7-2 and TRBJ2-7; 9 nucleotides align to TRBD2. CDR1 is SGHTA and CDR2 is FQGNSA in the germline V gene. Trimming removed 4 bases from V and 3 bases from J; junction bases left unmatched: 10. The CDR3 contains 16 residues. The CDR3 DNA is TGTGCCAGCAGCTCCCCCCGAGCGGGAGGAGGCTACGAGCAGTACTTC. Protein product: CASSSPRAGGGYEQYF.